Listed below are T cell receptor beta chains from one sample, sequenced in a study of blood T cell repertoires in COVID-19. The protocol was immunoSEQ multiplex PCR, while the TCRdb copy is restricted to in-frame clones and leaves out a portion. The sample records roughly 250,000 clones, roughly 87% being singletons. The specimen sequenced was PBMCs or T cells enriched from blood (not recorded which). The receptors were gathered from a woman under 40 with acute COVID-19. Each CDR3 is given with its conserved first and last residue. The order of the fields is clone size, V gene, D gene, J gene, CDR3 protein, CDR3 DNA. The D gene is left open where the match is weak. Size is stated for part of the rows, as once, few or many counts, or as a class when the clone is expanded.

abundance: NA
v_gene: TRBV24-1
d_gene: NA
j_gene: TRBJ2-1
CDR3aa: CATSDRTTNEQFF
CDR3nt: TGTGCCACCAGTGACCGTACAACGAATGAGCAGTTCTTC

abundance: few
v_gene: TRBV19
d_gene: TRBD1
j_gene: TRBJ2-2
CDR3aa: CASSRGQGANTGELFF
CDR3nt: TGTGCCAGTAGTCGGGGACAGGGGGCGAACACCGGGGAGCTGTTTTTT

abundance: NA
v_gene: TRBV6-6
d_gene: NA
j_gene: TRBJ1-1
CDR3aa: CASRFPGRVTEAFF
CDR3nt: TGTGCCAGCAGATTCCCCGGGAGGGTCACTGAAGCTTTCTTT

abundance: once
v_gene: TRBV7-9
d_gene: NA
j_gene: TRBJ2-1
CDR3aa: CAEGDEQFF
CDR3nt: TGTGCCGAGGGCGATGAGCAGTTCTTC

abundance: NA
v_gene: TRBV2
d_gene: TRBD1
j_gene: TRBJ1-2
CDR3aa: CASRGDRANYGYTF
CDR3nt: TGTGCCAGCAGGGGGGACAGGGCTAACTATGGCTACACCTTC

abundance: NA
v_gene: TRBV27
d_gene: TRBD2
j_gene: TRBJ2-5
CDR3aa: CASSPLGGRGETQYF
CDR3nt: TGTGCCAGCAGCCCTCTCGGCGGGAGGGGAGAGACCCAGTACTTC

abundance: NA
v_gene: TRBV15
d_gene: TRBD1
j_gene: TRBJ2-5
CDR3aa: CATSKGTGASETQYF
CDR3nt: TGTGCCACCAGCAAAGGGACAGGGGCCTCGGAGACCCAGTACTTC

abundance: NA
v_gene: TRBV9
d_gene: NA
j_gene: TRBJ1-2
CDR3aa: CASSVDRDYGYTF
CDR3nt: TGTGCCAGCAGCGTAGATCGTGACTATGGCTACACCTTC

abundance: once
v_gene: TRBV5-6
d_gene: TRBD2
j_gene: TRBJ2-5
CDR3aa: CASSLAIVSGRDQETQYF
CDR3nt: TGTGCCAGCAGCTTGGCCATCGTTAGCGGGAGGGACCAAGAGACCCAGTACTTC

abundance: once
v_gene: TRBV7-6
d_gene: NA
j_gene: TRBJ2-7
CDR3aa: CASSFLQTANEQYF
CDR3nt: TGTGCCAGCAGCTTTCTACAGACGGCGAACGAGCAGTACTTC

abundance: NA
v_gene: TRBV30
d_gene: TRBD1
j_gene: TRBJ1-6
CDR3aa: CAGGQGWNSPLHF
CDR3nt: TGTGCCGGGGGACAGGGGTGGAATTCACCCCTCCACTTT

abundance: NA
v_gene: TRBV29-1
d_gene: NA
j_gene: TRBJ1-1
CDR3aa: CSVGPEAFF
CDR3nt: TGCAGCGTTGGGCCTGAAGCTTTCTTT

abundance: NA
v_gene: TRBV5-6
d_gene: NA
j_gene: TRBJ1-2
CDR3aa: CASSLVGVTGDDGYTF
CDR3nt: TGTGCCAGCAGCTTGGTAGGAGTTACCGGGGATGATGGCTACACCTTC

abundance: once
v_gene: TRBV2
d_gene: NA
j_gene: TRBJ1-1
CDR3aa: CASSDPNRVTEAFF
CDR3nt: TGTGCCAGCAGTGACCCCAACAGGGTTACTGAAGCTTTCTTT

abundance: NA
v_gene: TRBV19
d_gene: NA
j_gene: TRBJ1-6
CDR3aa: CASSGTGNYNSPLHF
CDR3nt: TGTGCCAGCAGTGGGACTGGGAACTATAATTCACCCCTCCACTTT

abundance: NA
v_gene: TRBV19
d_gene: NA
j_gene: TRBJ1-5
CDR3aa: CASSMNRPSSNQPQHF
CDR3nt: TGTGCCAGTAGTATGAACAGACCGTCTAGCAATCAGCCCCAGCATTTT

abundance: once
v_gene: TRBV3-1/TRBV3-2
d_gene: TRBD2
j_gene: TRBJ2-3
CDR3aa: CASSPQTSGGVVSTDTQYF
CDR3nt: TGTGCCAGCAGCCCCCAGACTAGCGGGGGAGTGGTCAGCACAGATACGCAGTATTTT

abundance: NA
v_gene: TRBV24-1
d_gene: NA
j_gene: TRBJ1-6
CDR3aa: CATSDLQGKQALGSPLHF
CDR3nt: TGTGCCACCAGTGATTTGCAGGGTAAACAGGCTTTAGGTTCACCCCTCCACTTT

abundance: NA
v_gene: TRBV19
d_gene: TRBD1
j_gene: TRBJ1-4
CDR3aa: CASRGTENEKLFF
CDR3nt: TGTGCCAGTAGAGGGACAGAAAATGAAAAACTGTTTTTT

abundance: NA
v_gene: TRBV29-1
d_gene: NA
j_gene: TRBJ1-2
CDR3aa: CSVVQPAHYGYTF
CDR3nt: TGCAGCGTTGTCCAGCCAGCGCACTATGGCTACACCTTC

abundance: NA
v_gene: TRBV12-5
d_gene: TRBD1
j_gene: TRBJ1-2
CDR3aa: CASGLYGTGGLYGYTF
CDR3nt: TGTGCTAGTGGTTTGTACGGGACAGGGGGACTCTATGGCTACACCTTC

abundance: once
v_gene: TRBV10-3
d_gene: TRBD2
j_gene: TRBJ2-5
CDR3aa: CATCVLAGETQYF
CDR3nt: TGTGCCACGTGTGTCCTAGCGGGAGAGACCCAGTACTTC

abundance: NA
v_gene: TRBV3-1/TRBV3-2
d_gene: TRBD2
j_gene: TRBJ2-6
CDR3aa: CASSLQGLAGLSGANVLTF
CDR3nt: TGTGCCAGCAGCCTGCAGGGACTAGCGGGTCTCTCTGGGGCCAACGTCCTGACTTTC

abundance: NA
v_gene: TRBV28
d_gene: NA
j_gene: TRBJ2-7
CDR3aa: CASSLAGYEQYF
CDR3nt: TGTGCCAGCAGTTTAGCGGGGTACGAGCAGTACTTC

abundance: NA
v_gene: TRBV5-4
d_gene: NA
j_gene: TRBJ1-4
CDR3aa: CASRAGVTNEKLFF
CDR3nt: TGTGCCAGCCGCGCCGGGGTGACTAATGAAAAACTGTTTTTT

abundance: NA
v_gene: TRBV2
d_gene: TRBD1
j_gene: TRBJ2-2
CDR3aa: CASTPGQGSGELFF
CDR3nt: TGTGCCAGCACACCGGGACAGGGGTCCGGGGAGCTGTTTTTT

abundance: NA
v_gene: TRBV28
d_gene: NA
j_gene: TRBJ2-1
CDR3aa: CASSPPSLGVTYNEQFF
CDR3nt: TGTGCCAGCAGTCCTCCCTCCCTCGGGGTCACCTACAATGAGCAGTTCTTC

abundance: NA
v_gene: TRBV14
d_gene: NA
j_gene: TRBJ1-6
CDR3aa: CASSQEEQHYNSPLHF
CDR3nt: TGTGCCAGCAGCCAAGAGGAACAGCACTATAATTCACCCCTCCACTTT

abundance: NA
v_gene: TRBV9
d_gene: TRBD1
j_gene: TRBJ2-1
CDR3aa: CASSSRTGASTDEQFF
CDR3nt: TGTGCCAGCAGCAGCAGGACAGGGGCGTCTACAGATGAGCAGTTCTTC

abundance: NA
v_gene: TRBV4-2
d_gene: TRBD2
j_gene: TRBJ2-6
CDR3aa: CASSQESSSGGAGANVLTF
CDR3nt: TGTGCCAGCAGCCAAGAATCGTCTAGCGGGGGAGCTGGGGCCAACGTCCTGACTTTC

abundance: NA
v_gene: TRBV9
d_gene: NA
j_gene: TRBJ1-2
CDR3aa: CASSGLDGYTF
CDR3nt: TGTGCCAGCAGTGGACTTGACGGCTACACCTTC

abundance: NA
v_gene: TRBV7-3
d_gene: TRBD2
j_gene: TRBJ2-1
CDR3aa: CASSSVETSGSGNEQFF
CDR3nt: TGTGCCAGCAGCTCCGTCGAGACTAGCGGGAGTGGAAATGAGCAGTTCTTC

abundance: NA
v_gene: TRBV5-4
d_gene: TRBD1
j_gene: TRBJ1-3
CDR3aa: CASSPGQGKGSGNTIYF
CDR3nt: TGTGCCAGCAGCCCGGGACAGGGAAAGGGTTCTGGAAACACCATATATTTT

abundance: NA
v_gene: TRBV12-5
d_gene: NA
j_gene: TRBJ1-5
CDR3aa: CASGFRGPGSYQPQHF
CDR3nt: TGTGCTAGTGGTTTCCGAGGACCCGGGAGTTATCAGCCCCAGCATTTT

abundance: NA
v_gene: TRBV5-6
d_gene: NA
j_gene: TRBJ2-3
CDR3aa: CASSLALAGSDTQYF
CDR3nt: TGTGCCAGCAGCTTGGCACTAGCCGGTTCAGATACGCAGTATTTT

abundance: NA
v_gene: TRBV19
d_gene: TRBD1
j_gene: TRBJ2-5
CDR3aa: CASSSRGLVETQYF
CDR3nt: TGTGCCAGTAGTTCCAGGGGGCTGGTTGAGACCCAGTACTTC

abundance: NA
v_gene: TRBV6-4
d_gene: NA
j_gene: TRBJ1-1
CDR3aa: CASSVQLNTEAFF
CDR3nt: TGTGCCAGCAGTGTACAGCTGAACACTGAAGCTTTCTTT

abundance: NA
v_gene: TRBV28
d_gene: TRBD1
j_gene: TRBJ1-2
CDR3aa: CASMSGGAPQYYGYTF
CDR3nt: TGTGCCAGCATGTCAGGGGGCGCGCCTCAATACTATGGCTACACCTTC

abundance: NA
v_gene: TRBV7-9
d_gene: NA
j_gene: TRBJ2-1
CDR3aa: CASTSVSYNEQFF
CDR3nt: TGTGCCAGCACTAGCGTCTCCTACAATGAGCAGTTCTTC

abundance: NA
v_gene: TRBV28
d_gene: TRBD2
j_gene: TRBJ2-3
CDR3aa: CASSSPLAGGPRTQYF
CDR3nt: TGTGCCAGCAGTTCGCCTCTAGCGGGAGGGCCAAGGACGCAGTATTTT

abundance: NA
v_gene: TRBV3-1/TRBV3-2
d_gene: TRBD2
j_gene: TRBJ2-1
CDR3aa: CASSRRGGAENEQFF
CDR3nt: TGTGCCAGCAGCCGGCGCGGGGGGGCGGAGAATGAGCAGTTCTTC

abundance: NA
v_gene: TRBV30
d_gene: NA
j_gene: TRBJ1-4
CDR3aa: CAWSLPGLEEKLFF
CDR3nt: TGTGCCTGGAGCCTCCCGGGGTTGGAGGAAAAACTGTTTTTT

abundance: NA
v_gene: TRBV2
d_gene: NA
j_gene: TRBJ1-3
CDR3aa: CASRQRTSGNTIYF
CDR3nt: TGTGCCAGCAGGCAGCGGACCTCTGGAAACACCATATATTTT

abundance: NA
v_gene: TRBV5-4
d_gene: TRBD1
j_gene: TRBJ1-2
CDR3aa: CASSSGTGANYGYTF
CDR3nt: TGTGCCAGCAGCTCCGGGACAGGAGCTAACTATGGCTACACCTTC

abundance: NA
v_gene: TRBV21-1
d_gene: NA
j_gene: TRBJ1-6
CDR3aa: CASSTPGQGRNISYNSPLHF
CDR3nt: TGTGCCAGCAGCACTCCCGGACAGGGGCGAAATATCTCCTATAATTCACCCCTCCACTTT

abundance: NA
v_gene: TRBV10-3
d_gene: NA
j_gene: TRBJ2-7
CDR3aa: CAISKTGLNYEQYF
CDR3nt: TGTGCCATCAGTAAAACGGGACTCAATTACGAGCAGTACTTC

abundance: NA
v_gene: TRBV5-1
d_gene: NA
j_gene: TRBJ2-1
CDR3aa: CASSPPGLTPYNEQFF
CDR3nt: TGCGCCAGCAGCCCCCCAGGGTTAACTCCCTACAATGAGCAGTTCTTC

abundance: NA
v_gene: TRBV5-4
d_gene: TRBD2
j_gene: TRBJ2-7
CDR3aa: CASSSVLAGSEQYF
CDR3nt: TGTGCCAGCAGCTCGGTCCTAGCGGGGAGCGAGCAGTACTTC

abundance: NA
v_gene: TRBV6-5
d_gene: TRBD1
j_gene: TRBJ1-4
CDR3aa: CATSRDRDEKLFF
CDR3nt: TGTGCCACTTCCCGGGACAGAGATGAAAAACTGTTTTTT

abundance: NA
v_gene: TRBV4-2
d_gene: TRBD1
j_gene: TRBJ2-7
CDR3aa: CASSQGGQGAYEQYF
CDR3nt: TGTGCCAGCAGCCAAGGGGGACAGGGAGCCTACGAGCAGTACTTC

abundance: NA
v_gene: TRBV11-1
d_gene: NA
j_gene: TRBJ2-2
CDR3aa: CASSFSLANTGELFF
CDR3nt: TGTGCCAGCAGCTTCTCCCTAGCTAACACCGGGGAGCTGTTTTTT

abundance: NA
v_gene: TRBV9
d_gene: TRBD2
j_gene: TRBJ2-3
CDR3aa: CASSAGLAGNADTQYF
CDR3nt: TGTGCCAGCAGCGCCGGACTAGCGGGGAACGCAGATACGCAGTATTTT